Sequencing of this T cell receptor (beta chain) was carried out in a study of regulatory T cells in long-lasting Graves disease. Arm-PCR with iRepertoire HTBI primers amplified the CDR3 regions for these TCR beta libraries. MiXCR was run by TCRdb on the multiplex PCR reads, yielding one entry per CDR3 protein. The sample includes about 620,000 distinct CDR3 sequences, around 15% seen only once; the top ten take roughly 18%. Germline CDR1 is MNHEY and CDR2 is SMNVEV (reference sequence). The V and J ends lost 2 bases and 4 bases respectively, with 11 bases between them. The CDR3 consists of 15 residues. Stated time point: newly diagnosed GD, antithyroid drugs for less than 3 months. PBMCs were the source of the RNA used for TCR sequencing. The same sample was also studied in work on T cells in Graves' hyperthyroidism and ophthalmopathy. As that report states: Hyperthyroidism was newly diagnosed in patients aged 18 to 65 (duration under 2 months). Most clonotypes expanded in thyroid above 0.001 were likewise present in blood.

This clonotype originated in a woman younger than 45 with Graves disease. Source: peripheral blood mononuclear cells (PBMCs), taken at new diagnosis, from a patient treated with antithyroid drugs. The gene calls are TRBV27 and TRBJ2-2, with no clear D. CDR3 bases: TGTGCCAGCAGTTTACGCCAGCGAGGCACCGGGGAGCTGTTTTTT. Its protein is CASSLRQRGTGELFF.